Below are 18 T cell receptor beta chains sequenced from a single sample in a study of T cell responses to AZD1222 COVID-19 vaccine. Sequencing was performed with immunoSEQ multiplex PCR; in TCRdb, only in-frame clones are kept and a portion is missing. The repertoire holds approximately 100,000 clones, 87% seen once, with less than 4.5% in the top ten. The material sequenced was peripheral blood, taken 28 days after the second AZD1222 dose. These receptors originate from an adult who received the AZD1222 COVID-19 vaccine.

The chain is built from TRBV10-3 and TRBJ1-5; TRBD1 aligns across 7 bases. The trim removed 4 bases at V and 0 bases at J, leaving 6 bases unmatched. This CDR3 spans 16 amino acids. Germline CDR1 is ENHRY and CDR2 is SYGVKD. The CDR3 DNA reads as TGTGCCATCAGTGTAGGGGACAGCTATAGCAATCAGCCCCAGCATTTT. This codes for CAISVGDSYSNQPQHF.

The chain employs TRBV11-2 and TRBJ1-2; 7 bases are a match to TRBD1. The length of the CDR3 is 14 residues. Trimming cost V 4 bases and J 5 bases; bases outside gene matches: 7. The germline CDR1 and CDR2 sequences are SGHAT and FQNNGV. CDR3 coding DNA: TGTGCCAGCAGCTCTAGCGAGGGGGCTTATGGCTACACCTTC. Its translation is CASSSSEGAYGYTF.

CDR3 residues: CASSPGTGGFGQPQHF. The CDR3 bases are TGCGCCAGCAGCCCCGGGACAGGGGGCTTCGGGCAGCCCCAGCATTTT. This chain connects TRBV5-1 to TRBJ1-5; TRBD1 agrees at 12 bases. The CDR3 consists of 16 residues. Germline V gene data show CDR1 as SGHRS and CDR2 as YFSETQ. The V segment lost 4 bases and the J segment 7 bases; nucleotides outside the gene matches: 9.

This chain connects TRBV6-2 or TRBV6-3 to TRBJ2-1; TRBD2 agrees at 8 bases. The junction had 2 bases not matched to a gene; V was cut back by 4 bases and J by 0 bases. Germline CDR1 and CDR2: MNHEY and SVGEGT. This CDR3 region has 15 residues. DNA of the CDR3: TGTGCCAGCAGTTTAGCGGGGAGCTCCTACAATGAGCAGTTCTTC. Its protein is CASSLAGSSYNEQFF.

The chain uses TRBV7-3 and TRBJ2-3, with a tentative D call TRBD2 (6 bases). The length of the CDR3 is 15 residues. Trimming pared 5 bases from V and 5 bases from J, leaving 17 bases between. The germline V gene has CDR1 SGHTA and CDR2 FQGTGA. DNA for the CDR3: TGTGCCAGCAGCACCCCGGTTCGGGGGAAAGATACGCAGTATTTT. It specifies CASSTPVRGKDTQYF.

J is TRBJ1-6 and V is TRBV28, with D tentatively TRBD1 (6 bases). CDR3 length: 15 amino acids. Looked up from germline, CDR1 is MDHEN and CDR2 is SYDVKM. The V and J ends lost 10 bases and 6 bases respectively, with 19 bases between them. The CDR3 loop reads CATVTWTVGNSPLHF. The CDR3 DNA reads as TGTGCCACCGTAACTTGGACAGTGGGTAATTCACCCCTCCACTTT.

The rearrangement links TRBV19 to TRBJ2-1; D tentatively reads TRBD1 or TRBD2 (5 bases each). The CDR3 sequence is 11 residues long. CDR1 is LNHDA, CDR2 SQIVND, per germline (reference sequence). V was pared by 9 bases and J by 7 bases, with 10 bases between. The CDR3 spells CASWDLNEQFF. The CDR3 bases are TGTGCCAGCTGGGACCTTAATGAGCAGTTCTTC.

This chain joins TRBV5-4 and TRBJ1-6, with D possibly being TRBD1 (6 bases). Trimming pared 0 bases from V and 9 bases from J, leaving 13 bases between. CDR3 length: 15 amino acids. Germline V gene sequence: CDR1 SGHNT, CDR2 YYREEE (reference sequence). This CDR3 is CASSLAGGVSSPLHF. The CDR3 DNA sequence: TGTGCCAGCAGCTTGGCCGGGGGCGTTAGTTCACCCCTCCACTTT. Based on the CDR3 plus reference TRBV5-4 and TRBJ1-6, the full variable domain is ETGVTQSPTHLIKTRGQQVTLRCSSQSGHNTVSWYQQALGQGPQFIFQYYREEENGRGNFPPRFSGLQFPNYSSELNVNALELDDSALYLCASSLAGGVSSPLHFGNGTRLTVT.

The CDR3 DNA is TGTGCCAGCAGTTCGGGGGTCTCTGGGGCCAACGTCCTGACTTTC. This translates into CASSSGVSGANVLTF. The gene calls are TRBV6-4 and TRBJ2-6; D may be TRBD2 (6 bases). Germline V gene data show CDR1 as MRHNA and CDR2 as SNTAGT. V lost 5 bases to trimming and J lost 0 bases, with 8 bases between them. This CDR3 is built from 15 residues.

This rearrangement joins TRBV5-1 to TRBJ2-5, with 8 bases matching TRBD1. J gave up 2 bases and V 3 bases, and 9 bases lay outside the gene matches. Per the germline V gene, CDR1 is SGHRS and CDR2 is YFSETQ. The CDR3 is 16 amino acids. CDR3: CASSSADREGQETQYF. CDR3 DNA sequence: TGCGCCAGCAGCTCAGCGGACAGGGAAGGACAAGAGACCCAGTACTTC.

V is TRBV29-1 and J is TRBJ1-2; TRBD1 is a possible D gene (5 bases). The CDR3 is made up of 12 amino acids. Germline V gene data show CDR1 as SQVTM and CDR2 as ANQGSEA. This chain's CDR3 is CSCRRGEGGYTF. In nucleotides, the CDR3 is TGCTCCTGCCGGCGGGGGGAGGGTGGCTACACCTTC.

The J gene is TRBJ2-7, the V gene TRBV27, with a weak D call TRBD2 (5 bases). The CDR3 covers 13 residues. Germline assignment: CDR1 MNHEY and CDR2 SMNVEV (reference sequence). Trimming took 5 bases from V and 4 from J, leaving 12 bases between them. CDR3: CASSVAKRYEQYF. CDR3 nucleotides: TGTGCCAGCAGTGTAGCGAAAAGATACGAGCAGTACTTC.

The gene calls are TRBV14 and TRBJ1-2; D not resolved. Germline CDR1 is SGHDN and CDR2 is FVKESK. Trimming shortened V by 5 bases and J by 4 bases, and 20 bases separated the two germline ends. The CDR3 covers 16 residues. CDR3 sequence reads: CASSSSFEPAAYGYTF. As DNA, the CDR3 is TGTGCCAGCAGCTCCTCATTCGAGCCTGCTGCCTATGGCTACACCTTC. The full variable domain, rest sourced from reference TRBV14 and TRBJ1-2, is EAGVTQFPSHSVIEKGQTVTLRCDPISGHDNLYWYRRVMGKEIKFLLHFVKESKQDESGMPNNRFLAERTGGTYSTLKVQPAELEDSGVYFCASSSSFEPAAYGYTFGSGTRLTVV.

The chain employs TRBV7-2 and TRBJ1-6; TRBD1 matches at 7 bases. V lost 0 bases, J lost 4 bases, and 9 bases stayed unmatched. CDR1 SGHTA and CDR2 FQGNSA come from the germline V gene. The CDR3 loop spans 18 amino acids. The CDR3 region is CASSLALLYRGYNSPLHF. Here the CDR3 DNA reads TGTGCCAGCAGCTTAGCTCTCTTGTACAGGGGTTATAATTCACCCCTCCACTTT.

The chain has TRBV6-4 and TRBJ1-4; maybe TRBD1 (5 bases). This CDR3 region has 13 residues. Germline V gives CDR1 MRHNA, CDR2 SNTAGT. Between the trimmed V and J ends, which lost 4 bases and 5 bases, there was a span of 8 bases. The CDR3 DNA sequence: TGTGCCAGCAGTGCCAGGGAAAATGAAAAACTGTTTTTT. Its translation is CASSARENEKLFF.

The chain combines TRBV9 with TRBJ1-2; no clear D gene. V dropped 4 bases and J dropped 4 bases, with 23 bases sitting between them. The CDR3 consists of 17 residues. Germline CDR1 is SGDLS and CDR2 is YYNGEE. The CDR3 DNA follows: TGTGCCAGCAGCTCAGAGGTCGCAGCGCAAGCGGTCTATGGCTACACCTTC. This encodes CASSSEVAAQAVYGYTF.

The rearrangement uses TRBV7-2 and TRBJ1-2; D possibly corresponds to TRBD1 (5 bases). The ends were cut back, 1 base at V and 6 bases at J, with 24 bases in the middle. This CDR3 region has 18 residues. The germline CDR1 and CDR2 sequences are SGHTA and FQGNSA. Here the CDR3 reads CASSLGAPGEDNKDGYTF. The CDR3 region has the DNA TGTGCCAGCAGCTTAGGAGCCCCGGGTGAGGACAACAAGGATGGCTACACCTTC.

The chain couples TRBV27 to TRBJ2-3; no clear D gene. With 5 bases removed from V and 2 bases from J, the gap between germline ends came to 8 bases. The V gene's germline CDR1 is MNHEY and CDR2 SMNVEV (reference sequence). This CDR3 comprises 13 residues. CDR3 residues: CASSLIFTDTQYF. The DNA for the CDR3 is TGTGCCAGCAGTCTCATCTTCACAGATACGCAGTATTTT.